The rows below give T cell receptor beta chains drawn from one sample of a study of T cells in Graves' hyperthyroidism and ophthalmopathy. One entry per CDR3 protein, called by TCRdb with MiXCR from the multiplex PCR reads. The sample shows more than 250,000 distinct CDR3 sequences, around 15% of them seen only once. Source material: blood. The receptors shown here come from a woman aged 45-65 years with Graves' hyperthyroidism that later progressed to Graves' ophthalmopathy. Both conserved end residues are part of each CDR3. A D gene is named only where the DNA matches it firmly. For some rows the clone size is stated as once, few or many, or as a class when expanded; others skip it.

TRBV13,TRBJ2-3,TRBD2,many,CASSFRLAGSTDTQYF,TGTGCCAGCAGCTTTCGACTAGCGGGAAGCACAGATACGCAGTATTTT
TRBV20-1,TRBJ2-7,TRBD1,many,CSAAGTGGYEQYF,TGCAGTGCCGCCGGGACAGGGGGCTACGAGCAGTACTTC
TRBV24-1,TRBJ2-7,-,many,CATSEADGYEQYF,TGTGCCACCAGTGAGGCGGATGGCTACGAGCAGTACTTC
TRBV29-1,TRBJ2-7,TRBD2,-,CSVVTSGSRDEQYF,TGCAGCGTGGTTACTAGCGGGAGTCGCGACGAGCAGTACTTC
TRBV20-1,TRBJ2-7,TRBD1,many,CSALGTGDHEQYF,TGCAGTGCCCTCGGGACAGGGGACCACGAGCAGTACTTC
TRBV12-3/TRBV12-4,TRBJ2-2,TRBD2,many,CASRREVKAGELFF,TGTGCCAGCCGGCGGGAGGTGAAGGCCGGGGAGCTGTTTTTT
TRBV24-1,TRBJ2-5,-,many,CATSDFSGGGETQYF,TGTGCCACCAGTGATTTCTCCGGGGGTGGAGAGACCCAGTACTTC
TRBV12-3/TRBV12-4,TRBJ1-2,-,few,CASSPRIQDHYGYTF,TGTGCCAGCAGTCCGAGGATACAGGATCATTATGGCTACACCTTC
TRBV20-1,TRBJ1-4,-,few,CSARGFEKLFF,TGCAGTGCTAGAGGATTCGAAAAACTGTTTTTT
TRBV29-1,TRBJ1-1,-,many,CSVEERIGDAAFF,TGCAGCGTTGAAGAAAGGATCGGGGACGCAGCTTTCTTT